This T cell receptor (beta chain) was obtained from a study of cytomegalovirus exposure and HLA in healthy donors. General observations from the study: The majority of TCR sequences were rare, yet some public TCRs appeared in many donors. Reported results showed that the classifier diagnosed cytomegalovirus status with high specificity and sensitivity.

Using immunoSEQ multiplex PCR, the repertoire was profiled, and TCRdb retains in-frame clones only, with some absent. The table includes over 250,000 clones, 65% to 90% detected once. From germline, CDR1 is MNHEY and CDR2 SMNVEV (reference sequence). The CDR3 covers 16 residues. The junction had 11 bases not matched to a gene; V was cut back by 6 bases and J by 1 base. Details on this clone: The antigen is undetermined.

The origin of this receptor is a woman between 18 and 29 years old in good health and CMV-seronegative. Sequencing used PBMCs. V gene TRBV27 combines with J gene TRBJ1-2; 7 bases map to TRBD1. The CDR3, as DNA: TGTGCCAGCAGCTCTACCGGGACAGCGCTTAACTATGGCTACACCTTC. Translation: CASSSTGTALNYGYTF.